The 9 T cell receptor beta chains reported below all come from one sample, sequenced in a study of blood T cell repertoires in COVID-19. Clones were sequenced by immunoSEQ multiplex PCR, and TCRdb holds only the in-frame ones, with some missing. This sample yields fewer than 110,000 clones, of which approximately 84% are seen a single time; less than 5% belongs to the top ten. Material for sequencing was peripheral blood. The receptors derive from a human donor in a cohort sampled during active COVID-19.

The chain recombines TRBV29-1 with TRBJ1-1, with D possibly matching TRBD1 (6 bases). Per the germline V gene, CDR1 is SQVTM and CDR2 is ANQGSEA. CDR3 size: 15 residues. With 5 bases removed from V and 3 bases from J, the gap between germline ends came to 19 bases. CDR3 amino acids: CSVSAGGALDTEAFF. The DNA of the CDR3 is TGCAGCGTTAGCGCCGGGGGGGCCTTGGACACTGAAGCTTTCTTT.

This clone was observed a few times. CDR3 amino acids: CASSAGSGRSEQYF. The CDR3 DNA reads TGTGCCAGCTCCGCTGGTAGCGGGAGGAGCGAGCAGTACTTC. The chain is built from TRBV18 and TRBJ2-7; 10 positions match TRBD2. This CDR3 is built from 14 residues. Per germline, CDR1 KGHSH and CDR2 LQKENI. Losses at the gene ends were 6 bases for V and 6 bases for J; bases not matched to a gene: 8. Together with reference TRBV18 and TRBJ2-7, the CDR3 gives the full variable domain: NAGVMQNPRHLVRRRGQEARLRCSPMKGHSHVYWYRQLPEEGLKFMVYLQKENIIDESGMPKERFSAEFPKEGPSILRIQQVVRGDSAAYFCASSAGSGRSEQYFGPGTRLTVT.

The J gene is TRBJ1-1, the V gene TRBV14, with a possible D match to TRBD1 (5 bases). Germline CDR1 is SGHDN and CDR2 is FVKESK. The CDR3 sequence is 16 residues long. V was trimmed by 7 bases and J by 1 base, leaving 19 bases between them. CDR3 sequence: CASNPVGGKGNTEAFF. The CDR3 bases are TGTGCCAGCAACCCAGTGGGGGGTAAGGGGAACACTGAAGCTTTCTTT.

The rearrangement uses TRBV5-1 and TRBJ2-7; TRBD2 agrees at 12 bases. CDR1 is SGHRS and CDR2 is YFSETQ in the germline V gene. This CDR3 has 14 residues. Trimming cost V 4 bases and J 4 bases; bases outside gene matches: 3. CDR3 residues: CASSQTSGRYEQYF. CDR3 DNA sequence: TGCGCCAGCAGCCAAACTAGCGGGAGGTACGAGCAGTACTTC.

The genes are TRBV7-9 and TRBJ1-5; tentative D call: TRBD1 (6 bases). Looked up from germline, CDR1 is SEHNR and CDR2 is FQNEAQ (reference sequence). The CDR3 contains 14 residues. V shed 8 bases and J shed 2 bases, with 13 bases lying between them. This CDR3 is CASAGGGGNQPQHF. CDR3 nucleotide sequence: TGTGCCAGCGCTGGGGGGGGCGGCAATCAGCCCCAGCATTTT. Together with reference TRBV7-9 and TRBJ1-5, the CDR3 gives the full variable domain: DTGVSQNPRHKITKRGQNVTFRCDPISEHNRLYWYRQTLGQGPEFLTYFQNEAQLEKSRLLSDRFSAERPKGSFSTLEIQRTEQGDSAMYLCASAGGGGNQPQHFGDGTRLSIL.

This clone came up once. This chain links TRBV7-3 with TRBJ2-1; TRBD2 matches at 7 bases. Germline assignment: CDR1 SGHTA and CDR2 FQGTGA. Losses at the gene ends were 2 bases for V and 5 bases for J; bases not matched to a gene: 12. CDR3 length: 17 amino acids. The CDR3 region has the DNA TGTGCCAGCAGCTTAGCAGCGGGGCAGGGAGGGCACAATGAGCAGTTCTTC. Protein: CASSLAAGQGGHNEQFF.

This chain links TRBV15 with TRBJ2-3; perhaps TRBD2 as D (5 bases). The CDR3 is made up of 16 amino acids. The germline V gene has CDR1 LNHNV and CDR2 YYDKDF (reference sequence). Trimming shortened V by 0 bases and J by 4 bases, and 14 bases separated the two germline ends. The CDR3 protein is CATSRDYLSGSDTQYF. The CDR3 DNA reads as TGTGCCACCAGCAGAGATTATTTATCGGGGTCAGATACGCAGTATTTT. Looking up the rest from reference TRBV15 and TRBJ2-3 gives the full variable domain: DAMVIQNPRYQVTQFGKPVTLSCSQTLNHNVMYWYQQKSSQAPKLLFHYYDKDFNNEADTPDNFQSRRPNTSFCFLDIRSPGLGDTAMYLCATSRDYLSGSDTQYFGPGTRLTVL.

The chain uses TRBV3-1 (or the pseudogene TRBV3-2) and TRBJ2-6; a weak D match, TRBD1 (6 bases). Trimming cost V 4 bases and J 1 base, with 14 bases left between them. The length of the CDR3 is 17 residues. Germline V gives CDR1 LGHDT, CDR2 YNNKEL (reference sequence). CDR3 residues: CASSPAQGSSGANVLTF. In DNA form, the CDR3 reads TGTGCCAGCAGCCCCGCACAGGGTTCGTCTGGGGCCAACGTCCTGACTTTC.

The chain carries TRBV6-5 and TRBJ1-1, with 9 bases lining up with TRBD1. The germline gives CDR1 MNHEY, CDR2 SVGAGI. The CDR3 loop spans 13 amino acids. V gave up 6 bases and J gave up 4 bases; unmatched junction bases: 3. DNA of the CDR3: TGTGCCAGCAGAACAGGGGGCGGCACTGAAGCTTTCTTT. The encoded protein is CASRTGGGTEAFF.